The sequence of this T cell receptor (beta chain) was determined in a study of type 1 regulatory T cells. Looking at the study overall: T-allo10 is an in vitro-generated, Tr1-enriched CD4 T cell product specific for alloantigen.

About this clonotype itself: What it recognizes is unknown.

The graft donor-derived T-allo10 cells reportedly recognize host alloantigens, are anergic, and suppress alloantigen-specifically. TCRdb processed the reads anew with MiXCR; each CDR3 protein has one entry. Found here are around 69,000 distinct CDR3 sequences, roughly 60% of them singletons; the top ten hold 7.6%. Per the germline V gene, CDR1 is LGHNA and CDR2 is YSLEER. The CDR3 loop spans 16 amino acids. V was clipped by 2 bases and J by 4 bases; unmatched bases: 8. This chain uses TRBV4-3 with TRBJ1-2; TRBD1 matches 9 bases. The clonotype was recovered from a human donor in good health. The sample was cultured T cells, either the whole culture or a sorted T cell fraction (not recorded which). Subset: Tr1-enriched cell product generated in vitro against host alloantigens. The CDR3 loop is CASSQIGTGMAYGYTF. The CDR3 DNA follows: TGCGCCAGCAGCCAAATTGGGACAGGGATGGCCTATGGCTACACCTTC.